Presented here are 25 T cell receptor beta chains from one specimen sequenced in a study of blood T cell repertoires in COVID-19. Method: immunoSEQ multiplex PCR; TCRdb's copy keeps in-frame clones and lacks some. The data hold 110,000 or so clones, with around nine tenths observed a single time. Sequencing was carried out using peripheral blood. Receptors originate from a woman aged 45-65 years with acute or convalescent COVID-19.

J is TRBJ2-1 and V is TRBV7-2; D might be TRBD2 (5 bases). Germline V gene data show CDR1 as SGHTA and CDR2 as FQGNSA. The CDR3 loop spans 16 amino acids. The V gene lost 5 bases and the J gene lost 2 bases, with 16 bases spanning the gap. The chain's CDR3 is CASSPSIATPYNEQFF. The CDR3 bases are TGTGCCAGCAGCCCCTCCATAGCGACCCCCTACAATGAGCAGTTCTTC.

The chain uses TRBV7-9 and TRBJ2-1; D unresolved. Germline CDR1 is SEHNR and CDR2 is FQNEAQ (reference sequence). The CDR3 covers 12 residues. V was pared by 8 bases and J by 5 bases, with 10 bases between. The CDR3 spells CASSLSNNEQFF. The CDR3 DNA reads as TGTGCCAGCTCACTTTCTAACAATGAGCAGTTCTTC.

The rearrangement uses TRBV7-2 and TRBJ2-7; TRBD2 matches 8 bases. CDR1 and CDR2 (germline): SGHTA, FQGNSA. V lost 5 bases, J lost 0 bases, and 6 bases stayed unmatched. This CDR3 has 15 residues. CDR3 residues: CASSQGRGVSYEQYF. DNA of the CDR3: TGTGCCAGCAGCCAAGGGCGGGGGGTCTCCTACGAGCAGTACTTC.

The chain links TRBV21-1 to TRBJ1-2; no DNA check was done on the table's D call, TRBD1. TRBV21-1 is a pseudogene segment. The CDR3 consists of 16 residues. The CDR3 is CASSKVPGAHNYGYTF. In DNA form, the CDR3 reads TGTGCCAGCAGCAAAGTACCAGGGGCGCACAACTATGGCTACACCTTC.

This sequence joins TRBV2 and TRBJ1-6; TRBD1 might be the D (6 bases). This CDR3 has 17 amino acids. Germline CDR1 is SNHLY and CDR2 is FYNNEI. V was trimmed by 8 bases and J by 9 bases, leaving 26 bases between them. The CDR3 loop reads CASASDLYREIGSPLHF. Written as DNA, the CDR3 is TGTGCCAGCGCGTCCGATCTGTACAGGGAGATTGGTTCACCCCTCCACTTT.

The rearrangement joins TRBV7-2 to TRBJ2-7; 7 bases line up with TRBD1. CDR3 length: 15 amino acids. J gave up 6 bases and V 1 base, and 9 bases lay outside the gene matches. Per germline, CDR1 SGHTA and CDR2 FQGNSA. CDR3 nucleotide sequence: TGTGCCAGCAGCTTAGTCAGTGACAGGGTGCTCGAGCAGTACTTC. It specifies CASSLVSDRVLEQYF.

The chain combines TRBV6-5 with TRBJ1-2; 8 bases fit TRBD1. This CDR3 spans 15 amino acids. J was trimmed by 7 bases and V by 0 bases; bases with no gene match: 7. Germline V gene lookup returns CDR1 MNHEY and CDR2 SVGAGI. The CDR3 region has the DNA TGTGCCAGCAGTTACTCGGGACAGGAGCGGGGTGGCTACACCTTC. Translation gives CASSYSGQERGGYTF.

The rearrangement links TRBV11-2 to TRBJ1-2, with a possible D match to TRBD1 (6 bases). V gave up 4 bases and J gave up 6 bases, with 9 bases separating them. The CDR3 covers 12 residues. The germline CDR1 and CDR2 sequences are SGHAT and FQNNGV. The CDR3 protein is CASSSQGNGYTF. DNA for the CDR3: TGTGCCAGCAGCTCTCAGGGGAATGGCTACACCTTC.

The rearrangement links TRBV4-1 to TRBJ2-2; D gene unclear. Trimming left V 2 bases short and J 0 bases short, with 13 bases between. The CDR3 is made up of 17 amino acids. Germline V lookup: CDR1 MGHRA, CDR2 YSYEKL. The CDR3 DNA follows: TGCGCCAGCAGCCAATCGATTCGCAGCGCGAACACCGGGGAGCTGTTTTTT. It yields the protein CASSQSIRSANTGELFF.

This clone came up once. V usage is TRBV28 and J usage is TRBJ2-3; 11 bases align to TRBD2. V shed 6 bases, J shed 2 bases, and the junction held 31 bases outside the gene matches. The length of the CDR3 is 24 residues. Germline loops: CDR1 MDHEN, CDR2 SYDVKM. Here the CDR3 reads CASRFSDRADLLSGRGILTDTQYF. The CDR3, as DNA: TGTGCCAGCAGATTTAGCGACAGGGCGGATCTCCTTAGCGGGAGGGGTATTCTCACAGATACGCAGTATTTT.

The chain is built from TRBV18 and TRBJ1-6; no reliable D call. The CDR3 loop spans 17 amino acids. The V and J ends lost 2 bases and 9 bases respectively, with 20 bases between them. Per the germline V gene, CDR1 is KGHSH and CDR2 is LQKENI. CDR3 sequence: CASSPKMAAILGSPLHF. The CDR3 DNA sequence: TGTGCCAGCTCACCAAAGATGGCGGCCATCCTGGGTTCACCCCTCCACTTT.

V gene TRBV2 combines with J gene TRBJ1-6, with 8 bases fitting TRBD1. The CDR3 contains 15 residues. Per the germline V gene, CDR1 is SNHLY and CDR2 is FYNNEI. The ends lost 7 bases at V and 2 bases at J; junction bases unmatched: 4. CDR3 loop: CASNGQGTYNSPLHF. As DNA, the CDR3 is TGTGCCAGCAACGGACAGGGAACCTATAATTCACCCCTCCACTTT.

A single count supports this clone. The chain employs TRBV4-3 and TRBJ1-2; TRBD1 is a possible D gene (6 bases). CDR1 LGHNA and CDR2 YSLEER come from the germline V gene. This CDR3 has 16 amino acids. The V and J ends lost 0 bases and 3 bases respectively, with 14 bases between them. CDR3 loop: CASSQDFRGADYGYTF. DNA for the CDR3: TGCGCCAGCAGCCAAGATTTCAGGGGCGCGGACTATGGCTACACCTTC.

This chain links TRBV3-1 (or the pseudogene TRBV3-2) with TRBJ1-2, with TRBD1 as a possible D gene (5 bases). V dropped 1 base and J dropped 8 bases, with 8 bases sitting between them. Looked up from germline, CDR1 is LGHDT and CDR2 is YNNKEL (reference sequence). The CDR3 consists of 12 residues. CDR3 region: CASSQGGLGYTF. CDR3 nucleotides: TGTGCCAGCAGCCAAGGGGGCTTGGGCTACACCTTC.

The rearrangement uses TRBV18 and TRBJ1-3, with D possibly TRBD1 on 5 matching bases. The length of the CDR3 is 15 residues. V gave up 0 bases and J gave up 2 bases, with 8 bases separating them. Looked up from germline, CDR1 is KGHSH and CDR2 is LQKENI. DNA of the CDR3: TGTGCCAGCTCACCACCCCCGGGGGCTGGAAACACCATATATTTT. Translated, it gives CASSPPPGAGNTIYF.

The rearrangement uses TRBV4-1 and TRBJ1-4; 10 nucleotides align to TRBD1. CDR3 length equals 17 residues. CDR1 and CDR2 (germline): MGHRA, YSYEKL. With 3 bases clipped from V and 5 bases from J, the junction kept 9 bases outside the gene matches. In DNA, the CDR3 is TGCGCCAGCAGCCACCGGGACAGGGGACAGCAGAATGAAAAACTGTTTTTT. Translated: CASSHRDRGQQNEKLFF.

This clone was counted a single time. The V call is TRBV13, the J call TRBJ2-7, with TRBD2 identical over 7 bases. Germline lookup yields CDR1 PRHDT and CDR2 FYEKMQ (reference sequence). Unmatched junction bases numbered 10, after V lost 4 bases and J lost 4 bases. CDR3 length equals 15 residues. Here the CDR3 DNA reads TGTGCCAGCAGCTCTCGACGGGAGGCCGGTTACGAGCAGTACTTC. Translating it yields CASSSRREAGYEQYF.

V and J are TRBV19 and TRBJ2-5; TRBD1 is a possible D gene (6 bases). V was pared by 6 bases and J by 2 bases, with 10 bases between. CDR1 and CDR2 from the germline V gene are LNHDA and SQIVND (reference sequence). There are 13 residues in the CDR3. The CDR3 DNA follows: TGTGCCAGTAGAGACGGGACACAAGAGACCCAGTACTTC. This sequence encodes CASRDGTQETQYF.

The chain has TRBV5-1 and TRBJ1-1, with 7 bases that match TRBD1. V shed 7 bases and J 5 bases; nucleotides not matched to a gene: 17. Germline V gene lookup returns CDR1 SGHRS and CDR2 YFSETQ. This CDR3 has 16 amino acids. The CDR3 protein is CASSFANDRVGTEAFF. The CDR3 DNA reads TGCGCCAGCTCCTTCGCCAACGACAGGGTAGGGACTGAAGCTTTCTTT.

The gene calls are TRBV12-5 and TRBJ1-3; 8 bases align to TRBD1. The V segment lost 9 bases and the J segment 0 bases; nucleotides outside the gene matches: 4. CDR1 and CDR2 from the germline V gene are LGHNT and FRNRAP. CDR3 length: 14 residues. The CDR3 DNA is TGTGCTAGCGGAGACAGGGGCTCTGGAAACACCATATATTTT. It codes for CASGDRGSGNTIYF.

V is TRBV4-3 and J is TRBJ2-1; TRBD2 might be the D (6 bases). The ends were cut back, 1 base at V and 0 bases at J, with 10 bases in the middle. The CDR3 spans 16 residues. CDR1 is LGHNA and CDR2 is YSLEER in the germline V gene. In DNA form, the CDR3 reads TGCGCCAGCAGCCAAGGTGGGGGGAGCTCCTACAATGAGCAGTTCTTC. Translation: CASSQGGGSSYNEQFF.

The chain employs TRBV30 and TRBJ1-2; no reliable D call. Trimming left V 2 bases short and J 8 bases short, with 9 bases between. This CDR3 has 11 amino acids. Germline loops: CDR1 GTSNPN, CDR2 SVGIG (reference sequence). CDR3 in DNA: TGTGCCTGGAGTCCGAGTGAAGGCTACACCTTC. Its translation is CAWSPSEGYTF.

The V call is TRBV10-3, the J call TRBJ1-4; no definite D call. This CDR3 has 12 residues. CDR1 is ENHRY, CDR2 SYGVKD, per germline. The V end was cut by 6 bases, the J end by 7 bases, with 9 bases between. The CDR3 loop is CAISETLEKLFF. Written as DNA, the CDR3 is TGTGCCATCAGCGAGACTCTTGAAAAACTGTTTTTT.

V gene TRBV7-2 combines with J gene TRBJ2-5; D remains unclear. The CDR3 has 14 residues. The V gene's germline CDR1 is SGHTA and CDR2 FQGNSA. V was cut by 3 bases and J by 4 bases, with 12 bases left in between. CDR3 coding DNA: TGTGCCAGCAGCTTTTCGGGTCCGTCAGAGACCCAGTACTTC. This gives the protein CASSFSGPSETQYF. The full variable domain, rest sourced from reference TRBV7-2 and TRBJ2-5, is GAGVSQSPSNKVTEKGKDVELRCDPISGHTALYWYRQSLGQGLEFLIYFQGNSAPDKSGLPSDRFSAERTGGSVSTLTIQRTQQEDSAVYLCASSFSGPSETQYFGPGTRLLVL.

This clone showed up just once. The chain carries TRBV19 and TRBJ1-2, with D possibly being TRBD1 (6 bases). Trimming took off 3 bases at V and 4 bases at J, with 12 bases between the two ends. The CDR3 length is 14 residues. Germline CDR1 is LNHDA and CDR2 is SQIVND (reference sequence). The CDR3, as DNA: TGTGCCAGTAGTATTAGGGGGTCGGGCTATGGCTACACCTTC. It is translated as CASSIRGSGYGYTF.